The clone carrying this T cell receptor (beta chain) was picked up a small number of times. Original analysis: Nucleated cell number was recorded as an estimate derived from reference gene primer amplification. The repertoire was sequenced with immunoSEQ multiplex PCR; TCRdb's copy has only in-frame clones and lacks some. That table furnishes V, J and clone size, whereas the DNA furnished D and trimming. The sample carries about 360,000 clones, approximately 80% recorded once. This sample stems from a study of blood T cell repertoires in COVID-19. Overall study: The study drew acute and convalescent COVID-19 samples from the United States, Italy and Spain. The analysed material was cDNA or gDNA that came from T cells, B-cell-depleted T cells, or PBMCs.

The CDR3 consists of 12 residues. CDR1 is GTSNPN, CDR2 SVGIG, per germline (reference sequence). With V trimmed by 4 bases and J by 8 bases, 7 bases remained unmatched. The sequencing input was peripheral blood. The chain employs TRBV30 and TRBJ1-2; 7 bases are a match to TRBD1. The clonotype comes from a human donor with acute or convalescent COVID-19. The donor label of this sample is uncertain. In DNA, the CDR3 is TGTGCCTGGACCAGGGACAGCGGGGGCTACACCTTC. It is translated as CAWTRDSGGYTF.